This T cell receptor beta chain was retrieved from a study of blood T cell repertoires in COVID-19. The method was immunoSEQ multiplex PCR; TCRdb's version includes in-frame clones alone and lacks a portion of them. Among 200,000 or so clones listed, 65% to 85% were seen once. Germline CDR1 reads LGHNT; CDR2 reads FRNRAP. Trimming removed 0 bases from V and 8 bases from J; junction bases left unmatched: 11. The CDR3 loop spans 18 amino acids. This chain links TRBV12-5 with TRBJ1-6; 9 bases line up with TRBD1. This sequence originates from a woman of 80 years or more with acute or convalescent COVID-19. The sequenced sample consisted of peripheral blood. The CDR3 bases are TGTGCTAGTGGTTTGGTACTTATATCGACAGGGGGAGATTCACCCCTCCACTTT. Amino acids: CASGLVLISTGGDSPLHF.